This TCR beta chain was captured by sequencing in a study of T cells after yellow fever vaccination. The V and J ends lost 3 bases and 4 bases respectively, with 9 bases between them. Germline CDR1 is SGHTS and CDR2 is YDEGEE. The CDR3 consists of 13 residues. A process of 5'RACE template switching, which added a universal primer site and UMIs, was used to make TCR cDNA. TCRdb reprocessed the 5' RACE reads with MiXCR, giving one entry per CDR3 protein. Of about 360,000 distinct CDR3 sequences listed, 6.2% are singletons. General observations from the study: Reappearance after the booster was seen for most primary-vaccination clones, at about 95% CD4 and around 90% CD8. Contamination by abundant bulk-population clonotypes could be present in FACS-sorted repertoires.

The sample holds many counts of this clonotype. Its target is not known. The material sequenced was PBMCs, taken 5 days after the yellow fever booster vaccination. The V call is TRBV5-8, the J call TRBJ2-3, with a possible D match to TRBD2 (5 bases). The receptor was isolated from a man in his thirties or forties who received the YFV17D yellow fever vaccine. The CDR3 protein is CASSSSSPDTQYF. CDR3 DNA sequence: TGTGCCAGCAGCTCTAGCAGCCCAGATACGCAGTATTTT. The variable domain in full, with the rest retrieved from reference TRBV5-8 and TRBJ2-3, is EAGVTQSPTHLIKTRGQQATLRCSPISGHTSVYWYQQALGLGLQFLLWYDEGEERNRGNFPPRFSGRQFPNYSSELNVNALELEDSALYLCASSSSSPDTQYFGPGTRLTVL.